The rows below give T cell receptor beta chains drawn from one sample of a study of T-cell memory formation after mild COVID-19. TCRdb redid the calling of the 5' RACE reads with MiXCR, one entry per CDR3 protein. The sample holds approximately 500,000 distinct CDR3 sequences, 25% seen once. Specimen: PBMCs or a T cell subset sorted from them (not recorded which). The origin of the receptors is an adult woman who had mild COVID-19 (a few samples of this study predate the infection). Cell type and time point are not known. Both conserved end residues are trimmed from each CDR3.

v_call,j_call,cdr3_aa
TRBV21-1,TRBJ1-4,ASSKNIGTGKTNEKLF
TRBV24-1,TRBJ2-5,ATSDTSGGETQY
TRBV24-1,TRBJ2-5,ATSETGTGETQY
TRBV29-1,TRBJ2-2,SVAGTSGRRSGELF
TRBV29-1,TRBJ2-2,SVRGGGGAKGLAGDTGELF
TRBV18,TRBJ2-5,ASSSQKTQY
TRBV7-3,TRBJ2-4,ASSSGGAGDIQY
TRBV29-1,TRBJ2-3,SVEVGSGAGLTDTQY
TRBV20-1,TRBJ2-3,SATALTSGGTDTQY
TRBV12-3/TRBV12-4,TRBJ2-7,ASRGGLAREQY
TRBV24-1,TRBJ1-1,ATSDTSYTEAF
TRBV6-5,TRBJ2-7,ASTQGTLYEQY
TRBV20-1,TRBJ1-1,SARDLELQGEAF
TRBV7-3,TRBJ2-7,ASSPGGRDEQY
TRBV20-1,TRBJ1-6,SARRADSPLH
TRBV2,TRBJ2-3,ASRHSGGIRTDTQY
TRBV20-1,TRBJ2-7,SARDPPGLAGVQY